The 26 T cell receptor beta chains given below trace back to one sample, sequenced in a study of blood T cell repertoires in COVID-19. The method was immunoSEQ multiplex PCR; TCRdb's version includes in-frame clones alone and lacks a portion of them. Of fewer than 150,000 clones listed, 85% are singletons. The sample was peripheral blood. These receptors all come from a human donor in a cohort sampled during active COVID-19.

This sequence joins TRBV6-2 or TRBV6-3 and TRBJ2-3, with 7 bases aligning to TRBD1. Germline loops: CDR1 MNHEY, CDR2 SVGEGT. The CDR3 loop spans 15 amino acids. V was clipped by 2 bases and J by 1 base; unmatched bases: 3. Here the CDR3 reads CASSYGDSGTDTQYF. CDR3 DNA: TGTGCCAGCAGTTACGGGGACAGCGGCACAGATACGCAGTATTTT.

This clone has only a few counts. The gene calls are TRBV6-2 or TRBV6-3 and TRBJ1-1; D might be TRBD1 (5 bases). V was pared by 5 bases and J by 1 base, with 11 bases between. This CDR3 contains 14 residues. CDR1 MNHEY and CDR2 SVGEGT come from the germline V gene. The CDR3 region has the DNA TGTGCCAGCAGTATCTGGAGGGGGAACACTGAAGCTTTCTTT. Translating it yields CASSIWRGNTEAFF.

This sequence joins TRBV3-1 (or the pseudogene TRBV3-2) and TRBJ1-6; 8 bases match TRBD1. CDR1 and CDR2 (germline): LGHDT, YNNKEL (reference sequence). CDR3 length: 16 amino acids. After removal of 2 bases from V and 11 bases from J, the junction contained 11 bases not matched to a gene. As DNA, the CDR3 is TGTGCCAGCAGCCAACCGCCCGCAGGGGGCCTGACACCCCTCCACTTT. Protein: CASSQPPAGGLTPLHF.

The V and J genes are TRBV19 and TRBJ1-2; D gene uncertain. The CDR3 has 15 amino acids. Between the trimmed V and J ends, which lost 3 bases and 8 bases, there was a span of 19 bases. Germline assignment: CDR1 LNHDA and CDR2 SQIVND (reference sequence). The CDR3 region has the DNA TGTGCCAGTAGTATGCGCCTGGGCTCGAGCGGCGGCTACACCTTC. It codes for CASSMRLGSSGGYTF. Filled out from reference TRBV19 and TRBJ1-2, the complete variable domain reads DGGITQSPKYLFRKEGQNVTLSCEQNLNHDAMYWYRQDPGQGLRLIYYSQIVNDFQKGDIAEGYSVSREKKESFPLTVTSAQKNPTAFYLCASSMRLGSSGGYTFGSGTRLTVV.

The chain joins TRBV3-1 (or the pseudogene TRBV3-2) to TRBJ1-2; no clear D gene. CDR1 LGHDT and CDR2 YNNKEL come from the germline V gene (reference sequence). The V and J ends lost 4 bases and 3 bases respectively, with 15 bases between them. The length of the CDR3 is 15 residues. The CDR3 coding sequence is TGTGCCAGCAGCCGCCCAGGAATTGGCGACTATGGCTACACCTTC. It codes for CASSRPGIGDYGYTF.

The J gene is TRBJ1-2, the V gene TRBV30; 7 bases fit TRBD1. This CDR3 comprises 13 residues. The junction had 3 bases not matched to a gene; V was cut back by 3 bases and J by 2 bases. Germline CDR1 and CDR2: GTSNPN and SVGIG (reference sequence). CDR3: CAWREGQNYGYTF. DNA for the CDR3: TGTGCCTGGAGGGAGGGACAGAACTATGGCTACACCTTC. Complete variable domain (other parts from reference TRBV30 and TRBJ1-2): SQTIHQWPATLVQPVGSPLSLECTVEGTSNPNLYWYRQAAGRGLQLLFYSVGIGQISSEVPQNLSASRPQDRQFILSSKKLLLSDSGFYLCAWREGQNYGYTFGSGTRLTVV.

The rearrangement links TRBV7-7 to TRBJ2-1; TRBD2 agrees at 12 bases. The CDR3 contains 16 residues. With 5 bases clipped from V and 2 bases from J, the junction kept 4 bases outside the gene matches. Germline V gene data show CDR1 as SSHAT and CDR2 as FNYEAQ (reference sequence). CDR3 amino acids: CASSPGLAGTYNEQFF. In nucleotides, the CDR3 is TGTGCCAGCAGCCCCGGACTAGCGGGAACCTACAATGAGCAGTTCTTC.

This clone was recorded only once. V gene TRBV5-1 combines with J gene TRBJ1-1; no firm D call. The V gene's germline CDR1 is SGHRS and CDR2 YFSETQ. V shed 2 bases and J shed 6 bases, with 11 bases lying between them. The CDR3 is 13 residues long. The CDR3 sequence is CASSFRGRAEAFF. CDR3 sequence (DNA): TGCGCCAGCAGCTTCCGAGGGAGGGCTGAAGCTTTCTTT.

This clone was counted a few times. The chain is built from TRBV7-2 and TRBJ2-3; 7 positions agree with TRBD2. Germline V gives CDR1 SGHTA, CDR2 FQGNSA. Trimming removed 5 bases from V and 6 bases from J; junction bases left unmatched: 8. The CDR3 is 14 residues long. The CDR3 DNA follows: TGTGCCAGCAGCATGGGAGGGGCTCAGGATACGCAGTATTTT. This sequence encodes CASSMGGAQDTQYF.

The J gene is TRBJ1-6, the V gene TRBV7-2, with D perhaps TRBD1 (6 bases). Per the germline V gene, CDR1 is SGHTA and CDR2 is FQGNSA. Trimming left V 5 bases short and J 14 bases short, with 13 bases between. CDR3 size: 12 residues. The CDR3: CASSLARDTLHF. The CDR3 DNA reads TGTGCCAGCAGCCTCGCGAGGGACACCCTCCACTTT.

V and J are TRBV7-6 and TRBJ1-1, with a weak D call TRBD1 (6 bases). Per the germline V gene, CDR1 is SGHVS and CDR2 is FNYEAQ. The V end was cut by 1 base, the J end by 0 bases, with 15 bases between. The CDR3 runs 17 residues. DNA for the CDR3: TGTGCCAGCAGCTTAGAATTCAGGGGAAGCCTGAACACTGAAGCTTTCTTT. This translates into CASSLEFRGSLNTEAFF.

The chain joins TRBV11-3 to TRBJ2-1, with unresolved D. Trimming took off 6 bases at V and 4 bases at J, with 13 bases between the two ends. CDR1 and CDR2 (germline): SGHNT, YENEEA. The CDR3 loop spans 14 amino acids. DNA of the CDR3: TGTGCCAGCAGTCTCGCTCACCTATACAATGAGCAGTTCTTC. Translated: CASSLAHLYNEQFF.

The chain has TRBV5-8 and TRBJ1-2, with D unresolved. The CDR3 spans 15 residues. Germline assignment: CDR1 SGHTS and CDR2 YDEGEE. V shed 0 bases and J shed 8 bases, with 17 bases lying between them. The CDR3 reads CASSLDQVRLWGYTF. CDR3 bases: TGTGCCAGCAGCTTGGATCAGGTCAGGCTGTGGGGCTACACCTTC.

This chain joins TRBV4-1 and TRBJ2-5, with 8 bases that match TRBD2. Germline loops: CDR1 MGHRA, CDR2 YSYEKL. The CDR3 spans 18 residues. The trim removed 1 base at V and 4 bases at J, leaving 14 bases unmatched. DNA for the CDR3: TGCGCCAGCAGCCAAGGCTCCCTGAGTAGCGGGGTAACAGAGACCCAGTACTTC. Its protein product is CASSQGSLSSGVTETQYF.

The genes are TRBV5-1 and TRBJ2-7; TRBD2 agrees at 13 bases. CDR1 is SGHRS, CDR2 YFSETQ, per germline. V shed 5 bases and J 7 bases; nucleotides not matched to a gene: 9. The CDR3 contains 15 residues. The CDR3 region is CASSRDGLAGVEQYF. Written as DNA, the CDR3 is TGCGCCAGCAGTAGAGACGGACTAGCGGGGGTTGAGCAGTACTTC. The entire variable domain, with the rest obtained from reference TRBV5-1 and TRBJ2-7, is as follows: KAGVTQTPRYLIKTRGQQVTLSCSPISGHRSVSWYQQTPGQGLQFLFEYFSETQRNKGNFPGRFSGRQFSNSRSEMNVSTLELGDSALYLCASSRDGLAGVEQYFGPGTRLTVT.

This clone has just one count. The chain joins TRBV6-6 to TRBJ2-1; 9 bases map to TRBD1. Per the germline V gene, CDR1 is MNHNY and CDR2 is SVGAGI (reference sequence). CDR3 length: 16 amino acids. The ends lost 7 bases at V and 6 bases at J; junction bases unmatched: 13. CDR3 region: CASTRSTGGSSNEQFF. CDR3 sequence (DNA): TGTGCCAGCACTAGGTCGACAGGGGGGAGTAGCAATGAGCAGTTCTTC.

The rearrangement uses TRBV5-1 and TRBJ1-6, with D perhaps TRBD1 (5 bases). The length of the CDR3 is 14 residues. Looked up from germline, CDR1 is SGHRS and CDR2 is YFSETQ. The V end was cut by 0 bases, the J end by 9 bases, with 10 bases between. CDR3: CASSLGDSISPLHF. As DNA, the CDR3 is TGCGCCAGCAGCTTGGGGGACTCCATTTCACCCCTCCACTTT.

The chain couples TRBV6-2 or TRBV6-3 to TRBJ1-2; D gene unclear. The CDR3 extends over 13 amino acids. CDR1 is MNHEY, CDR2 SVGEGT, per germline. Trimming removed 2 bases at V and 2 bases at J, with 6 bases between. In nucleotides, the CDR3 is TGTGCCAGCAGTTACGGGGAGAACTATGGCTACACCTTC. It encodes CASSYGENYGYTF.

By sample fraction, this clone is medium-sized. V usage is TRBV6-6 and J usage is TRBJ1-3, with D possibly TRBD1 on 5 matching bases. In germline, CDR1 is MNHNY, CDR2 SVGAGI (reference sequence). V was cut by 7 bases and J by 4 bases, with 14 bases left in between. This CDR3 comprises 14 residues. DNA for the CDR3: TGTGCCAGCAACCCGGGTAGGGGAGGAAACACCATATATTTT. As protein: CASNPGRGGNTIYF.

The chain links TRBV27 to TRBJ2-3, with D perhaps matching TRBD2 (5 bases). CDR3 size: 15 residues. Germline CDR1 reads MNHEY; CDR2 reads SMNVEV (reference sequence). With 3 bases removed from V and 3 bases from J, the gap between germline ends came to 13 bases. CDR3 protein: CASSFGPSGTDTQYF. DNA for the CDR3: TGTGCCAGCAGTTTCGGCCCCTCGGGGACAGATACGCAGTATTTT.

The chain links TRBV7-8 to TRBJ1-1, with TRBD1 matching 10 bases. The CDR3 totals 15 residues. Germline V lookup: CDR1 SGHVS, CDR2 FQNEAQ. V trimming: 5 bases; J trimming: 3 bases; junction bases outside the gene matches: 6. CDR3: CASSPRDRGYTEAFF. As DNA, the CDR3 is TGTGCCAGCAGCCCACGGGACAGGGGTTACACTGAAGCTTTCTTT.

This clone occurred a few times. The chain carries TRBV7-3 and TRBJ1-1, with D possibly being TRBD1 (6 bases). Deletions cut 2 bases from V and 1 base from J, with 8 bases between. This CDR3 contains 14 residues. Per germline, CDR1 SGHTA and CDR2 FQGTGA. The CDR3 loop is CASSLSDRNTEAFF. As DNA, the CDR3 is TGTGCCAGCAGCTTATCGGACAGGAACACTGAAGCTTTCTTT. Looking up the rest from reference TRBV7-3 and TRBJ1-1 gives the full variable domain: GAGVSQTPSNKVTEKGKYVELRCDPISGHTALYWYRQSLGQGPEFLIYFQGTGAADDSGLPNDRFFAVRPEGSVSTLKIQRTERGDSAVYLCASSLSDRNTEAFFGQGTRLTVV.

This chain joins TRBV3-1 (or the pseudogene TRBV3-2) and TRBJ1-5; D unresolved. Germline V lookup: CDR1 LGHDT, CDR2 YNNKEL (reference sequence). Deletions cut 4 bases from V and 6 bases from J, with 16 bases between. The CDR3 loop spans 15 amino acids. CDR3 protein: CASSPGYHRGQPQHF. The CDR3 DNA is TGTGCCAGCAGCCCGGGGTATCATCGAGGTCAGCCCCAGCATTTT.

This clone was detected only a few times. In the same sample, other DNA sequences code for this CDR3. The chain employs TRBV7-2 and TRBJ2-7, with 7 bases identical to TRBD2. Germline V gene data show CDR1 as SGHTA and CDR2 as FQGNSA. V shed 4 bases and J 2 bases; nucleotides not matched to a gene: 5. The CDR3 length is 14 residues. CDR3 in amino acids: CASSSLAGAYEQYF. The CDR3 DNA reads TGTGCCAGCAGCTCTTTGGCGGGGGCCTACGAGCAGTACTTC.

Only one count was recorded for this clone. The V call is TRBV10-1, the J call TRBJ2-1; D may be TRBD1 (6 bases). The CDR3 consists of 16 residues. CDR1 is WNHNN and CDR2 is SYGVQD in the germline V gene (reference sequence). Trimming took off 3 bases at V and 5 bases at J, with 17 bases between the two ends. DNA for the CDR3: TGCGCCAGCAGTGAAGCCCGGGACAAGCGGCACAATGAGCAGTTCTTC. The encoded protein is CASSEARDKRHNEQFF.

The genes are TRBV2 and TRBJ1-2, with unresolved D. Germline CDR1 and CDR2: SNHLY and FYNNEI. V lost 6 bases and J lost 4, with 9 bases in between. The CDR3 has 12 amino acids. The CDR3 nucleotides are TGTGCCAGCAGCGAGGACTTCTATGGCTACACCTTC. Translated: CASSEDFYGYTF. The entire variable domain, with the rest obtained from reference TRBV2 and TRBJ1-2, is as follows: EPEVTQTPSHQVTQMGQEVILRCVPISNHLYFYWYRQILGQKVEFLVSFYNNEISEKSEIFDDQFSVERPDGSNFTLKIRSTKLEDSAMYFCASSEDFYGYTFGSGTRLTVV.